This passage covers 14 T cell receptor beta chains from one sample sequenced in a study of shared clonotypes between healthy human individuals. Naive CD8 cells lacked CD45RO, underwent positive selection for CCR7 and left out terminally differentiated effector memory CD45RA+ cells. Data came from immunoSEQ multiplex PCR; TCRdb stores just in-frame clones and leaves some out. Among some 1,900,000 clones, approximately 94% were seen once, and the ten largest hold 1.2%. Sequencing used naive CD8+ T cells sorted from blood. Receptor source: a man in his late teens or twenties in good health.

The chain is built from TRBV6-1 and TRBJ1-3, with 8 bases that match TRBD1. Germline values: CDR1 MNHNS, CDR2 SASEGT. This CDR3 spans 14 amino acids. With V trimmed by 6 bases and J by 4 bases, 5 bases remained unmatched. CDR3 sequence: CASSATGEGNTIYF. The DNA of the CDR3 is TGTGCCAGCAGCGCGACAGGGGAGGGAAACACCATATATTTT.

The chain joins TRBV6-5 to TRBJ1-2, with D possibly TRBD1 on 5 matching bases. The CDR3 covers 13 residues. CDR1 is MNHEY, CDR2 SVGAGI, per germline. Trimming shortened V by 0 bases and J by 6 bases, and 8 bases separated the two germline ends. This chain's CDR3 is CASSYSGDNGYTF. CDR3 DNA: TGTGCCAGCAGTTACTCGGGGGATAATGGCTACACCTTC.

The chain uses TRBV11-2 and TRBJ1-2, with TRBD1 matching 7 bases. Germline CDR1 SGHAT, CDR2 FQNNGV. J lost 4 bases, V lost 7 bases, and 15 bases had no gene match. The CDR3 covers 16 residues. CDR3 bases: TGTGCCAGCACCACCCAAGGGGGCGATGGGTTCTATGGCTACACCTTC. Translating gives CASTTQGGDGFYGYTF.

The chain carries TRBV4-3 and TRBJ2-3, with D possibly matching TRBD1 (5 bases). This CDR3 is 13 amino acids long. Germline values: CDR1 LGHNA, CDR2 YSLEER. V lost 1 base to trimming and J lost 6 bases, with 8 bases between them. CDR3 region: CASSQASGDTQYF. CDR3 sequence (DNA): TGCGCCAGCAGCCAAGCTTCAGGGGATACGCAGTATTTT.

The rearrangement joins TRBV7-9 to TRBJ1-1; a possible D gene is TRBD1 (5 bases). The CDR3 contains 12 residues. Germline CDR1 is SEHNR and CDR2 is FQNEAQ (reference sequence). V shed 5 bases and J shed 7 bases, with 11 bases lying between them. CDR3: CASSEGVLEAFF. In nucleotides, the CDR3 is TGTGCCAGCAGCGAAGGGGTCCTTGAAGCTTTCTTT. The variable domain in full, completed from reference TRBV7-9 and TRBJ1-1, reads DTGVSQNPRHKITKRGQNVTFRCDPISEHNRLYWYRQTLGQGPEFLTYFQNEAQLEKSRLLSDRFSAERPKGSFSTLEIQRTEQGDSAMYLCASSEGVLEAFFGQGTRLTVV.

The CDR3 protein is CASSGTGEAQPQHF. Written as DNA, the CDR3 is TGTGCCAGCAGTGGGACAGGTGAGGCTCAGCCCCAGCATTTT. The chain combines TRBV27 with TRBJ1-5, with 8 bases matching TRBD1. Germline V CDR1 and CDR2: MNHEY, SMNVEV (reference sequence). CDR3 length equals 14 residues. Losses at the gene ends were 5 bases for V and 6 bases for J; bases not matched to a gene: 6.

With respect to this clone: The same CDR3 also results from other DNA sequences found in this sample. The V call is TRBV19, the J call TRBJ2-2; the D is unclear. CDR3 length: 14 residues. From germline, CDR1 is LNHDA and CDR2 SQIVND (reference sequence). The germline V and J ends were trimmed by 3 bases and 4 bases, with 9 bases remaining between them. The CDR3, as DNA: TGTGCCAGTAGTATCCCCCGGTCCACCGGGGAGCTGTTTTTT. Residues: CASSIPRSTGELFF.

The CDR3 here is CASSQGGLGLAVYEQYF. CDR3 DNA: TGTGCCAGCAGCCAAGGGGGACTGGGACTAGCGGTCTACGAGCAGTACTTC. The gene calls are TRBV14 and TRBJ2-7; 11 positions match TRBD2. This CDR3 spans 17 amino acids. The V segment lost 1 base and the J segment 3 bases; nucleotides outside the gene matches: 8. The germline V gene encodes CDR1 SGHDN and CDR2 FVKESK.

With regard to this clone: The same CDR3 is also encoded by other DNA sequences in this sample. V gene TRBV5-6 combines with J gene TRBJ1-1; no clear D. Trimming pared 1 base from V and 0 bases from J, leaving 4 bases between. CDR3 length: 13 residues. CDR1 is SGHDT, CDR2 YYEEEE, per germline. The CDR3 protein is CASSLILNTEAFF. Here the CDR3 DNA reads TGTGCCAGCAGCTTGATACTGAACACTGAAGCTTTCTTT.

This clone has just one count. The rearrangement links TRBV2 to TRBJ2-5; maybe TRBD2 (7 bases). Germline values: CDR1 SNHLY, CDR2 FYNNEI. This CDR3 spans 15 amino acids. V was pared by 2 bases and J by 2 bases, with 12 bases between. The CDR3 here is CASSETGGTQETQYF. The CDR3 DNA is TGTGCCAGCAGTGAAACCGGGGGGACACAAGAGACCCAGTACTTC.

The chain employs TRBV18 and TRBJ1-1; 7 nucleotides align to TRBD1. Germline loops: CDR1 KGHSH, CDR2 LQKENI. This CDR3 has 12 amino acids. Unmatched junction bases numbered 3, after V lost 4 bases and J lost 7 bases. The CDR3 region has the DNA TGTGCCAGCTCACGAGGGACAGTTGAAGCTTTCTTT. Amino acid sequence: CASSRGTVEAFF.

The chain links TRBV30 to TRBJ2-7; tentative D call: TRBD1 (5 bases). CDR3 length: 11 amino acids. V lost 0 bases, J lost 5 bases, and 5 bases lay in between. Germline lookup yields CDR1 GTSNPN and CDR2 SVGIG (reference sequence). The CDR3 is CAWSVQDEQYF. In DNA form, the CDR3 reads TGTGCCTGGAGTGTACAGGACGAGCAGTACTTC.

About this clone: Other DNA sequences in the same sample also yield this CDR3. The CDR3 here is CASSSPGQGAYEQYF. The CDR3 DNA sequence: TGTGCCAGCAGTTCGCCGGGACAGGGGGCATACGAGCAGTACTTC. The chain recombines TRBV28 with TRBJ2-7, with 12 bases fitting TRBD1. Germline V gives CDR1 MDHEN, CDR2 SYDVKM. The V and J ends lost 4 bases and 4 bases, in that order; junction bases with no gene match: 5. The length of the CDR3 is 15 residues. The variable domain in full, completed from reference TRBV28 and TRBJ2-7, reads DVKVTQSSRYLVKRTGEKVFLECVQDMDHENMFWYRQDPGLGLRLIYFSYDVKMKEKGDIPEGYSVSREKKERFSLILESASTNQTSMYLCASSSPGQGAYEQYFGPGTRLTVT.

The chain recombines TRBV10-3 with TRBJ2-1, with TRBD2 matching over 8 bases. The CDR3 spans 16 residues. Trimming took 8 bases from V and 6 from J; bases not matched to a gene: 15. Germline V gives CDR1 ENHRY, CDR2 SYGVKD. This chain's CDR3 is CAIRAPGSGRPNEQFF. CDR3 nucleotide sequence: TGTGCCATCCGGGCCCCTGGGAGCGGGAGACCCAATGAGCAGTTCTTC.